The present T cell receptor beta chain was sequenced within a study of T-cell memory formation after mild COVID-19. Whole-study findings and limits: CD8+ contracting clones occupied EMRA, while CD4+ ones occupied mainly CM and EM.

Ten or more counts support this clonotype. What it binds is unknown. The V gene lost 8 bases and the J gene lost 0 bases, with 15 bases spanning the gap. This CDR3 has 15 residues. Germline CDR1 is MNHEY and CDR2 is SVGEGT. TCRdb re-called the 5' RACE reads with MiXCR, one entry per CDR3 protein. The table lists roughly 250,000 distinct CDR3 sequences, over 15% of them singletons. The chain uses TRBV6-2 or TRBV6-3 and TRBJ2-3; D is undetermined. Source material: PBMCs or a T cell subset sorted from them (not recorded which). The TCR sequence derives from a man aged 18 to 30 who had mild COVID-19 (a few samples of this study predate the infection). Cell type and time point are not known. DNA for the CDR3: TGTGCCAGCGGCTACGGCCAAACAAGCACAGATACGCAGTATTTT. Translating gives CASGYGQTSTDTQYF.